A single T cell receptor beta chain is shown here with its context. The antigen is undetermined. The sample comes from a study of T cells expressing NK-cell markers. As for the study in general: Obtained from sorted CD3+CD56+NKG2C+, CD3+CD56+NKG2C- and CD3+CD56-NKG2C+ T cells were the TCR beta repertoires. The study sequenced eight donors, seven HCMV-seropositive and one seronegative.

Germline values: CDR1 LNHNV, CDR2 YYDKDF (reference sequence). The CDR3 spans 17 residues. UMI-tagged 5'RACE template switching yielded the TCR beta cDNA. TCRdb reprocessed the 5' RACE reads; each CDR3 protein has one entry and no DNA is given. The table for this sample gives 150,000 to 180,000 distinct CDR3 sequences. General study findings and limits: Among CD8+ T cells from five or six donors, dominant NKG2C+ clonotypes accounted for roughly 1.0-7.0%.

The sample was blood T cells: a sorted CD56 or NKG2C T cell subset, CD4+ or CD8+ T cells, or bulk PBMC T cells (not recorded which). The V and J genes are TRBV15 and TRBJ1-6; TCRdb's D call of TRBD1 is untestable without DNA. The TCR was taken from a woman in her forties or fifties in good health. CDR3 in amino acids: CATSRDFRDPDNSPLHF. The variable domain in full, completed from reference TRBV15 and TRBJ1-6, reads DAMVIQNPRYQVTQFGKPVTLSCSQTLNHNVMYWYQQKSSQAPKLLFHYYDKDFNNEADTPDNFQSRRPNTSFCFLDIRSPGLGDTAMYLCATSRDFRDPDNSPLHFGNGTRLTVT.